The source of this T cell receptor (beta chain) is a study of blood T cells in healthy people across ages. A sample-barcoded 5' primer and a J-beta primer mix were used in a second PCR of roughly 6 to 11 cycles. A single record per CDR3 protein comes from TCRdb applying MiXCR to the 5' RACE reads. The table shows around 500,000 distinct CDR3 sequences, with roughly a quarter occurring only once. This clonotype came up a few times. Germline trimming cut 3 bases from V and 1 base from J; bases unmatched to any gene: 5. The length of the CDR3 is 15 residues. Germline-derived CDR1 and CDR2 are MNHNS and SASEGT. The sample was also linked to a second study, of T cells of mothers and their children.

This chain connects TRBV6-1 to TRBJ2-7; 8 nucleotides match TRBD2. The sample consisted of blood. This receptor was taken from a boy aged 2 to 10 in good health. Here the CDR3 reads CASSDGAGVSYEQYF. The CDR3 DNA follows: TGTGCCAGCAGTGATGGAGCGGGAGTATCCTACGAGCAGTACTTC.